This T cell receptor beta chain was retrieved from a study of patients and donors after allogeneic stem cell transplantation. Per the germline V gene, CDR1 is DFQATT and CDR2 is SNEGSKA (reference sequence). Trimming removed 3 bases from V and 6 bases from J, with 12 bases in between. This CDR3 contains 13 residues. TCRdb re-called the RT-PCR reads through MiXCR, storing one row per CDR3 protein. In the table there are roughly 940,000 distinct CDR3 sequences, over 15% of which are singletons. The chain combines TRBV20-1 with TRBJ1-5; D perhaps matches TRBD1 (6 bases). The sample taken for sequencing was blood, either unsorted or a sorted T cell fraction (not recorded which). The sequence was collected from a human donor who was either an allogeneic HSCT recipient or a stem cell or donor lymphocyte infusion donor (not recorded which). It is not recorded whose cells these are; they may come from a transplant donor. The CDR3 DNA follows: TGCAGTGCTAGTAGGGGGATCGGTCAGCCCCAGCATTTT. Amino acids: CSASRGIGQPQHF.